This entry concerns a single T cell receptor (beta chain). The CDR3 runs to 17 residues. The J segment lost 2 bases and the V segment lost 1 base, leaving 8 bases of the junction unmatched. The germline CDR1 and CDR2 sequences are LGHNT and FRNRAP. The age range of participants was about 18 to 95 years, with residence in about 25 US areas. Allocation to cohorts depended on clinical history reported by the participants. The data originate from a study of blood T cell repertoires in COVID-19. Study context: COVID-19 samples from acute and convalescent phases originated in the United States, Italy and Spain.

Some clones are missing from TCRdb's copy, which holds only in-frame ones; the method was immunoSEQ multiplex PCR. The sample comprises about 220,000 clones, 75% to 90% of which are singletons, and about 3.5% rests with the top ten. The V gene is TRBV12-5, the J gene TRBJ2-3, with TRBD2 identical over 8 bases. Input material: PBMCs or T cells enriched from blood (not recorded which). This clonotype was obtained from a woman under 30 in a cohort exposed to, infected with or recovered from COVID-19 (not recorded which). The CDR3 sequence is CASGLGVTSENTDTQYF. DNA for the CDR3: TGTGCTAGTGGTTTGGGGGTGACTAGCGAGAACACAGATACGCAGTATTTT. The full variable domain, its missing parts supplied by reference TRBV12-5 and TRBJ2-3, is DARVTQTPRHKVTEMGQEVTMRCQPILGHNTVFWYRQTMMQGLELLAYFRNRAPLDDSGMPKDRFSAEMPDATLATLKIQPSEPRDSAVYFCASGLGVTSENTDTQYFGPGTRLTVL.